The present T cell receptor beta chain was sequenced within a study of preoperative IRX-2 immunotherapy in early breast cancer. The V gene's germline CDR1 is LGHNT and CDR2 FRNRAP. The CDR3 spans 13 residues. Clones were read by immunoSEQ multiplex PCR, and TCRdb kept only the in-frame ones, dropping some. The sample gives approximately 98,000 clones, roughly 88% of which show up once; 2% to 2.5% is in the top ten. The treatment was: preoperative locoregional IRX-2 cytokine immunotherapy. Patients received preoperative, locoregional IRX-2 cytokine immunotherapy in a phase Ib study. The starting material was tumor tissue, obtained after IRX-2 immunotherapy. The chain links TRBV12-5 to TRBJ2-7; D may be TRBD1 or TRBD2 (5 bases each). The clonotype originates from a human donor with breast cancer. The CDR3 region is CASGFQGPYEQYF. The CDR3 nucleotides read TGTGCCAGCGGATTCCAGGGACCCTACGAGCAGTACTTC.